The rows below give T cell receptor beta chains drawn from one sample of a study of blood T cell repertoires in COVID-19. Sequencing was performed with immunoSEQ multiplex PCR; in TCRdb, only in-frame clones are kept and a portion is missing. The data contain fewer than 90,000 clones, roughly 71% of them seen just once; the ten biggest clones take up 14% to 15%. The sample taken for sequencing was peripheral blood. These receptor sequences come from a man aged 60-69 years with COVID-19, enrolled during active disease. Each CDR3 is given with its conserved first and last residue. Each record gives: CDR3 protein, CDR3 DNA, J gene, clone size, V gene, D gene. A D gene is named only where the DNA matches it firmly. The listing skips clone size in some rows; elsewhere it reads once, few, many or a size class.

CASSLLRETQYF TGTGCCAGCAGCCTCCTGCGAGAGACCCAGTACTTC TRBJ2-5 many TRBV7-9 NA
CASSTTGANSGNTIYF TGTGCCAGTAGCACAACAGGGGCCAACTCTGGAAACACCATATATTTT TRBJ1-3 NA TRBV19 TRBD1
CASSSRLGGYNEQFF TGTGCCAGCAGCTCAAGACTAGGTGGCTACAATGAGCAGTTCTTC TRBJ2-1 once TRBV7-2 NA
CASSFETQEKLFF TGTGCCAGCAGCTTCGAGACACAAGAAAAACTGTTTTTT TRBJ1-4 NA TRBV5-5 NA
CASSYYRSANEQFF TGTGCCAGCAGTTATTACCGGAGTGCTAATGAGCAGTTCTTC TRBJ2-1 NA TRBV6-5 NA
CASSEGQRSTDTQYF TGTGCCAGCTCGGAGGGTCAGCGGAGCACAGATACGCAGTATTTT TRBJ2-3 NA TRBV18 NA
CASSPGQRIYGYTF TGCGCCAGCAGCCCAGGACAGCGTATCTATGGCTACACCTTC TRBJ1-2 NA TRBV4-1 NA
CASSLVGRTYEQYF TGTGCCAGCAGCTTAGTTGGGCGTACCTACGAGCAGTACTTC TRBJ2-7 NA TRBV11-3 NA
CASMPSGSYEQYF TGTGCCAGCATGCCTAGCGGGAGTTACGAGCAGTACTTC TRBJ2-7 NA TRBV2 TRBD2
CASSQTGNGETQYF TGCGCCAGCAGCCAAACAGGGAACGGGGAGACCCAGTACTTC TRBJ2-5 NA TRBV5-1 NA
CASSPGWDPKGVETQYF TGTGCCAGCAGCCCCGGGTGGGACCCGAAGGGGGTAGAGACCCAGTACTTC TRBJ2-5 NA TRBV28 NA
CASTRGAGFEQYF TGTGCCAGCACCCGGGGAGCGGGCTTCGAGCAGTACTTC TRBJ2-7 once TRBV25-1 NA
CASSPRGTGELFF TGTGCCAGCAGTCCCAGAGGCACCGGGGAGCTGTTTTTT TRBJ2-2 NA TRBV6-5 NA
CASSTEKGTDTQYF TGTGCCAGCAGCACGGAGAAGGGCACAGATACGCAGTATTTT TRBJ2-3 NA TRBV11-1 NA
CASSFLISGNEQFF TGCGCCAGCAGCTTCCTGATAAGCGGGAATGAGCAGTTCTTC TRBJ2-1 NA TRBV5-1 NA
CAIAAGARKPEQYF TGTGCCATCGCGGCGGGAGCTCGCAAACCCGAGCAGTACTTC TRBJ2-7 NA TRBV10-3 TRBD2
CASRQLGGLGTEAFF TGTGCCAGCAGACAACTAGGGGGTCTGGGTACTGAAGCTTTCTTT TRBJ1-1 NA TRBV28 NA
CASSKDRGAAEAFF TGTGCCAGCAGCAAAGATCGGGGAGCAGCTGAAGCTTTCTTT TRBJ1-1 NA TRBV7-9 NA
CASSPRVDGGELFF TGTGCCAGCAGCCCTCGGGTGGATGGCGGGGAGCTGTTTTTT TRBJ2-2 NA TRBV5-6 NA
CASSLGQGASYNEQFF TGCGCCAGCAGCTTGGGCCAGGGGGCTAGCTACAATGAGCAGTTCTTC TRBJ2-1 NA TRBV5-1 TRBD1
CASSLGGAGQPQHF TGTGCCAGCAGCTTAGGGGGGGCAGGTCAGCCCCAGCATTTT TRBJ1-5 few TRBV28 NA
CATSRAPLEQYF TGTGCCACCAGCAGGGCCCCCCTGGAGCAGTACTTC TRBJ2-7 NA TRBV15 NA
CASTSPYGLAGTDTQYF TGTGCCAGCACCTCACCCTATGGGCTAGCGGGGACAGATACGCAGTATTTT TRBJ2-3 NA TRBV28 TRBD2
CASSPLAGFSSTDTQYF TGCGCCAGCAGCCCTTTAGCGGGATTCTCTAGCACAGATACGCAGTATTTT TRBJ2-3 NA TRBV5-1 TRBD2
CASSFSESTDTQYF TGCGCCAGCAGCTTCAGCGAGAGCACAGATACGCAGTATTTT TRBJ2-3 few TRBV5-1 NA
CASSVALATNEKLFF TGTGCCAGCAGCGTAGCCCTCGCAACTAATGAAAAACTGTTTTTT TRBJ1-4 NA TRBV9 NA
CASRPTGTPGNTIYF TGCGCCAGCAGACCCACAGGGACCCCTGGGAACACCATATATTTT TRBJ1-3 once TRBV5-1 NA
CASSRGRGYGYTF TGTGCCAGCAGTCGGGGGAGGGGCTATGGCTACACCTTC TRBJ1-2 few TRBV28 NA
CASRLTPTGTGELFF TGCGCCAGCAGGCTAACTCCGACAGGGACCGGGGAGCTGTTTTTT TRBJ2-2 NA TRBV5-1 TRBD1
CASNGASRGQGRPSEAFF TGTGCCAGCAACGGAGCCAGCAGGGGGCAGGGGCGGCCATCTGAAGCTTTCTTT TRBJ1-1 NA TRBV7-9 TRBD1
CASSSGFFTGELFF TGTGCCAGCAGCTCAGGGTTTTTCACCGGGGAGCTGTTTTTT TRBJ2-2 NA TRBV5-6 NA
CATNRGPFYGYTF TGTGCCACTAATAGGGGGCCCTTCTATGGCTACACCTTC TRBJ1-2 NA TRBV6-5 TRBD1
CATSGGDMNTEAFF TGTGCCACCAGCGGGGGGGACATGAACACTGAAGCTTTCTTT TRBJ1-1 NA TRBV15 NA
CASSQNGGGTDTQYF TGCGCCAGCAGCCAGAACGGCGGAGGCACAGATACGCAGTATTTT TRBJ2-3 NA TRBV5-1 NA
CSLSPGQVDGEQYF TGCAGCCTCTCCCCGGGACAGGTAGATGGCGAGCAGTACTTC TRBJ2-7 NA TRBV29-1 TRBD1
CASSAALSGSAHF TGTGCCAGCAGTGCGGCTCTGAGCGGGAGCGCCCACTTC TRBJ2-4 once TRBV2 TRBD2
CASSLPYGTGELFF TGTGCCAGCAGCCTCCCCTATGGCACCGGGGAGCTGTTTTTT TRBJ2-2 NA TRBV11-3 NA
CSALEVGGELFF TGCAGCGCCCTGGAGGTGGGCGGGGAGCTGTTTTTT TRBJ2-2 NA TRBV29-1 NA
CASSPLGGQGEQYF TGCGCCAGCAGCCCCCTGGGGGGGCAGGGCGAGCAGTACTTC TRBJ2-7 NA TRBV5-1 NA
CASSQLSGPNTGELFF TGTGCCAGCAGCCAATTAAGCGGTCCTAACACCGGGGAGCTGTTTTTT TRBJ2-2 NA TRBV4-2 NA
CASSLVGVTSEQYF TGTGCCAGCAGCTTAGTTGGTGTCACCAGCGAGCAGTACTTC TRBJ2-7 NA TRBV11-2 NA
CAWNSDKNTEAFF TGTGCCTGGAACTCAGACAAGAACACTGAAGCTTTCTTT TRBJ1-1 NA TRBV30 NA
CASSESPGGAGTDTQYF TGTGCCAGCAGTGAATCCCCCGGGGGGGCCGGCACAGATACGCAGTATTTT TRBJ2-3 NA TRBV6-4 TRBD2
CASTPTSGGRDTQYF TGTGCCAGCACTCCGACTAGCGGGGGCCGCGATACGCAGTATTTT TRBJ2-3 NA TRBV2 TRBD2
CSVVKTGVGKLFF TGCAGCGTTGTAAAGACAGGGGTAGGAAAACTGTTTTTT TRBJ1-4 NA TRBV29-1 TRBD1
CASSKRGQGPTGELFF TGTGCCAGCTCGAAAAGGGGGCAGGGGCCCACCGGGGAGCTGTTTTTT TRBJ2-2 NA TRBV11-3 TRBD1
CASSPGQGRGGYTF TGTGCCAGCAGCCCGGGACAGGGAAGAGGTGGCTACACCTTC TRBJ1-2 few TRBV3-1/TRBV3-2 TRBD1
CATSENSLQAFF TGTGCCACCAGTGAAAACAGTCTCCAAGCTTTCTTT TRBJ1-1 NA TRBV15 NA
CASSVGLAGHTGELFF TGTGCCAGCAGCGTGGGACTAGCGGGACACACCGGGGAGCTGTTTTTT TRBJ2-2 few TRBV9 TRBD2
CAWSYDYQGEQFF TGTGCCTGGAGCTACGATTATCAGGGTGAGCAGTTCTTC TRBJ2-1 few TRBV30 NA
CASSDRRGNQPQHF TGTGCCAGCAGCGACCGCAGGGGAAATCAGCCCCAGCATTTT TRBJ1-5 NA TRBV2 NA
CASSPGLSGIWQQYF TGTGCCAGCTCACCAGGGCTTAGCGGGATTTGGCAGCAGTACTTC TRBJ2-7 NA TRBV18 TRBD2
CASSHRQWTNEKLFF TGTGCCAGCAGCCACAGACAGTGGACTAATGAAAAACTGTTTTTT TRBJ1-4 NA TRBV3-1/TRBV3-2 NA
CASSLDTLAGGPDTQYF TGTGCCAGCAGCTTAGATACTCTAGCGGGAGGTCCAGATACGCAGTATTTT TRBJ2-3 once TRBV13 TRBD2
CASSSLSGGVANEQFF TGTGCCAGCAGCTCTCTAAGCGGGGGGGTCGCGAATGAGCAGTTCTTC TRBJ2-1 few TRBV5-6 TRBD2
CASRTRQGYNSPLHF TGTGCCAGCAGGACAAGACAGGGATATAATTCACCCCTCCACTTT TRBJ1-6 NA TRBV11-3 TRBD1
CASSLHQRMGVARAFF TGTGCCAGCAGCTTACATCAACGGATGGGCGTTGCTCGAGCTTTCTTT TRBJ1-1 NA TRBV7-3 NA